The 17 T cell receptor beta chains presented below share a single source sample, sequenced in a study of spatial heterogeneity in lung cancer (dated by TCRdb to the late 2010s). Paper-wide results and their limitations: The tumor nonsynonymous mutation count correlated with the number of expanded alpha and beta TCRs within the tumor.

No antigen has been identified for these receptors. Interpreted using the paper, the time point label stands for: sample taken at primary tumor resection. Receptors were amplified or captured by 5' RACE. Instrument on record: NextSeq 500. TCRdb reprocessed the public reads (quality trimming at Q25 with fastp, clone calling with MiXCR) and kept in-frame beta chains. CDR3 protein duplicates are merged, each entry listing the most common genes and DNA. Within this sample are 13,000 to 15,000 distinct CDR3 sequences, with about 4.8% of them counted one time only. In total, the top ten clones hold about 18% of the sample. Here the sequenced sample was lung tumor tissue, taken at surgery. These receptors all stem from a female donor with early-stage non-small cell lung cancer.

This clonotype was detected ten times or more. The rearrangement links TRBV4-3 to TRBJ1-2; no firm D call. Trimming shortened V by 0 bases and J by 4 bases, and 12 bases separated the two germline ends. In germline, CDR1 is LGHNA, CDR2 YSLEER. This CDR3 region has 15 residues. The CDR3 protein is CASSQDRRLAYGYTF. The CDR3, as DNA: TGCGCCAGCAGCCAAGATCGCAGGTTGGCCTATGGCTACACCTTC.

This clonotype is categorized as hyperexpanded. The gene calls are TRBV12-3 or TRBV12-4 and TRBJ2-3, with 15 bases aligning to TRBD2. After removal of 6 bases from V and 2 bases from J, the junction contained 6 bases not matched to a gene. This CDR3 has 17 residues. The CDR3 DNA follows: TGTGCCAGCAGCTCGGGACTAGCGGGGGGATTCACAGATACGCAGTATTTT. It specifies CASSSGLAGGFTDTQYF.

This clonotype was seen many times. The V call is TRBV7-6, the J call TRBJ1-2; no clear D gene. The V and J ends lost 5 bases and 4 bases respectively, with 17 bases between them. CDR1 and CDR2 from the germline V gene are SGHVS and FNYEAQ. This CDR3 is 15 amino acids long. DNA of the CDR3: TGTGCCAGCAGCCTATTGAGCGACTCACGCTATGGCTACACCTTC. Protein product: CASSLLSDSRYGYTF.

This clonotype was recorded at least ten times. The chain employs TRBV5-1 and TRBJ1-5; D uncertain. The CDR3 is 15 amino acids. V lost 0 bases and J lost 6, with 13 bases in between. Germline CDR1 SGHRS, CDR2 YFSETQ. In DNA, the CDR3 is TGCGCCAGCAGCTTGGGAGACACCGAAAGTCAGCCCCAGCATTTT. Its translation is CASSLGDTESQPQHF.

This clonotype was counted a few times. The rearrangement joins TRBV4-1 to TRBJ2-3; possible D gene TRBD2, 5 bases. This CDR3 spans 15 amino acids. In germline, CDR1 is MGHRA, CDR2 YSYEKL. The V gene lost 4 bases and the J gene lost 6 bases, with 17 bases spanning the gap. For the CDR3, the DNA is TGCGCCAGCAGCCGGACTCCCATCTCCTTGGATACGCAGTATTTT. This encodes CASSRTPISLDTQYF.

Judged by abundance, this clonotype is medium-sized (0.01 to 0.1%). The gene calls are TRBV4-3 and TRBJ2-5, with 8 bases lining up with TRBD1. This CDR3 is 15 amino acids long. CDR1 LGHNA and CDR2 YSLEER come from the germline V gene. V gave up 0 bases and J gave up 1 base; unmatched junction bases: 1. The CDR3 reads CASSQEDRAQETQYF. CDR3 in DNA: TGCGCCAGCAGCCAAGAGGACAGGGCCCAAGAGACCCAGTACTTC.

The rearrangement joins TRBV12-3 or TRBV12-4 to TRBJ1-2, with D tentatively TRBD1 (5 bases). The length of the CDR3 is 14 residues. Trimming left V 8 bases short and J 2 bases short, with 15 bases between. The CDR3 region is CASRHGAGNYGYTF. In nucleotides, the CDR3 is TGTGCCAGCCGACATGGGGCAGGAAACTATGGCTACACCTTC.

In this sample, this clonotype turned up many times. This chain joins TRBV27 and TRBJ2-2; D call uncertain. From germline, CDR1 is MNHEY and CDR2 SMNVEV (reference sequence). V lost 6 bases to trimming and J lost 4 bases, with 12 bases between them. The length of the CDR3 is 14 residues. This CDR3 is CASRAGHFTGELFF. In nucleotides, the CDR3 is TGTGCCAGCAGGGCCGGGCACTTCACCGGGGAGCTGTTTTTT.

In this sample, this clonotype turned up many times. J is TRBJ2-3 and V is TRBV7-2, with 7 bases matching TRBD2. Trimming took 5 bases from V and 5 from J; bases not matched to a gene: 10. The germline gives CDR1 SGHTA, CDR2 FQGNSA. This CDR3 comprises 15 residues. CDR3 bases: TGTGCCAGCAGCATTGGACTAGGTTGGCAAGATACGCAGTATTTT. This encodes CASSIGLGWQDTQYF.

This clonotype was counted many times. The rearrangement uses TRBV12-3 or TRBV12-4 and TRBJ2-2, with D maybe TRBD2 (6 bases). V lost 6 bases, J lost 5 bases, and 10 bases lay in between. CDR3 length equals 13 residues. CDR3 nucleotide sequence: TGTGCCAGCAGACGTCGGGGGACCGGGGAGCTGTTTTTT. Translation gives CASRRRGTGELFF.

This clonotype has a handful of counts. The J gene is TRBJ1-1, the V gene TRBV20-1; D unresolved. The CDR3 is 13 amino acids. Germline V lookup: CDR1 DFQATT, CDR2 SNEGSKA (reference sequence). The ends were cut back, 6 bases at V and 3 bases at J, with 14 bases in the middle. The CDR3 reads CSAKPRRDTEAFF. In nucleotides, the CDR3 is TGCAGTGCGAAACCGAGGCGGGACACTGAAGCTTTCTTT.

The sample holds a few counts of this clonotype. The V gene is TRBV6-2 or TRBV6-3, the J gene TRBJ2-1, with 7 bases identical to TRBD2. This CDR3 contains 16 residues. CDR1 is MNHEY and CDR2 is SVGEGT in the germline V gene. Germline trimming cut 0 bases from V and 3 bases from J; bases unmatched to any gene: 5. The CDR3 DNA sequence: TGTGCCAGCAGTTACTCAGGGCTAGCGGTCTACAATGAGCAGTTCTTC. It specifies CASSYSGLAVYNEQFF.

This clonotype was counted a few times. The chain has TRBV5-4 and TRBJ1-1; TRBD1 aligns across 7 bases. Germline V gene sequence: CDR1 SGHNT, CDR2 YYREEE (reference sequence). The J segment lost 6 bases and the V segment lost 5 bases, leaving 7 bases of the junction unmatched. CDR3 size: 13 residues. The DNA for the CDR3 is TGTGCCAGCAGTCGCGGGACAGACCCTGAAGCTTTCTTT. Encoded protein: CASSRGTDPEAFF.

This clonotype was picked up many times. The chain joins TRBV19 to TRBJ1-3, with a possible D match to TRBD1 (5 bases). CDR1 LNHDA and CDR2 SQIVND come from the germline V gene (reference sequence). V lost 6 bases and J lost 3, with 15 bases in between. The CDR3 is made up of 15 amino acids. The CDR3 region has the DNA TGTGCCAGTAGCCTACGGGGGGGAAGTGGAAACACCATATATTTT. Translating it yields CASSLRGGSGNTIYF.

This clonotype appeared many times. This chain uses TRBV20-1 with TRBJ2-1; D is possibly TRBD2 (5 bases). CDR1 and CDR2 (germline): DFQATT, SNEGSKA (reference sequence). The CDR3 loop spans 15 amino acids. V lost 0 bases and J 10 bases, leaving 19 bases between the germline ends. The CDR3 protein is CSARDGSLAGGEQFF. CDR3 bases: TGCAGTGCTAGAGATGGAAGTTTGGCGGGCGGGGAGCAGTTCTTC.

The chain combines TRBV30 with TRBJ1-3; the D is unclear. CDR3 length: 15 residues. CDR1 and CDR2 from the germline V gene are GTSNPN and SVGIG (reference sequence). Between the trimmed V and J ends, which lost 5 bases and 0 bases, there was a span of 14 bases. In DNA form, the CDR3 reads TGTGCCTGGGGACCCGACGGAAACTCTGGAAACACCATATATTTT. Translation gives CAWGPDGNSGNTIYF. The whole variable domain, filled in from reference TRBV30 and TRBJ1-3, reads SQTIHQWPATLVQPVGSPLSLECTVEGTSNPNLYWYRQAAGRGLQLLFYSVGIGQISSEVPQNLSASRPQDRQFILSSKKLLLSDSGFYLCAWGPDGNSGNTIYFGEGSWLTVV.

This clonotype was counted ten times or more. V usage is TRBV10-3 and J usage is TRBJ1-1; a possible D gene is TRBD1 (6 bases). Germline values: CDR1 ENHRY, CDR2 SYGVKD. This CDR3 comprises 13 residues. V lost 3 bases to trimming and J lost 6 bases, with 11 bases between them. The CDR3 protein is CAISDGGPSEAFF. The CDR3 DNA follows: TGTGCCATCAGTGATGGGGGGCCTTCTGAAGCTTTCTTT.